The clone carrying this TCR beta chain was counted once. Its antigen is still unknown. The CDR3 carries no conserved terminal phenylalanine or tryptophan, so it likely arises from a read error. Prepared libraries of TCR beta cDNA carried unique molecular identifiers. A single record per CDR3 protein comes from TCRdb applying MiXCR to the PCR reads. The profile shows around 200,000 distinct CDR3 sequences, 25% to 30% of them singletons. CDR3 length equals 13 residues. Between the trimmed V and J ends, which lost 7 bases and 4 bases, there was a span of 13 bases. Germline V gene lookup returns CDR1 DFQATT and CDR2 SNEGSKA (reference sequence). The source of the sample is a study of post-analysis software for immune sequencing data. Study-wide points: For normalized Chao1 diversity, multiple sclerosis patients scored significantly lower than controls did. TRBV segments more frequent in patients than in controls numbered roughly 5 and included TRBV5-6, TRBV5-1 and TRBV20-1.

The source is a girl aged 2-17 years with multiple sclerosis. V and J are TRBV20-1 and TRBJ1-4; perhaps TRBD1 as D (6 bases). The sequenced sample was blood. CDR3 sequence (DNA): TGCAGTGTGTTCGGCAGGGGTAATGAAAAACTGTTTGTT. The encoded protein is CSVFGRGNEKLFV.